This passage covers 10 T cell receptor beta chains from one sample sequenced in a study of lymphopenia after photon versus proton radiotherapy (dated by TCRdb to about 2019). Preparation of the library involved the immunoSEQ multiplex PCR assay. TCRdb took this table from immuneACCESS and kept in-frame rearrangements with V and J called. Such tables lack part of the clones; where checked against another copy, unresolved V genes explain under half of the gap, and the rest is unexplained. Counted in this sample were roughly 30,000 clones; 87% of them appeared once. 50% of the sample comes from the top ten. Sequencing was performed on peripheral blood, taken from a patient treated with proton-based radiotherapy. The receptors come from a woman aged 60-75 years with cholangiocarcinoma. Some clones in this sample may be carry-over from other donors' samples.

The V and J genes are TRBV11-2 and TRBJ2-1; D is perhaps TRBD2 (5 bases). This CDR3 spans 15 amino acids. V lost 5 bases and J 0 bases, leaving 11 bases between the germline ends. Germline-derived CDR1 and CDR2 are SGHAT and FQNNGV. CDR3 sequence: CASSEGTSSYNEQFF. CDR3 in DNA: TGTGCCAGCAGCGAGGGTACTAGCTCCTACAATGAGCAGTTCTTC.

The chain recombines TRBV29-1 with TRBJ2-3; D is ambiguous. CDR1 and CDR2 from the germline V gene are SQVTM and ANQGSEA. This CDR3 is 11 amino acids long. V lost 6 bases to trimming and J lost 0 bases, with 4 bases between them. In DNA form, the CDR3 reads TGCAGCGTCGGGAGCACAGATACGCAGTATTTT. This sequence encodes CSVGSTDTQYF.

CDR3 in amino acids: CASYGASGINEQFF. CDR3 sequence (DNA): TGTGCCAGCTATGGGGCTAGCGGAATCAATGAGCAGTTCTTC. The V and J genes are TRBV7-9 and TRBJ2-1, with TRBD2 identical over 7 bases. This CDR3 contains 14 residues. Germline-derived CDR1 and CDR2 are SEHNR and FQNEAQ (reference sequence). The V gene end was trimmed by 8 bases and the J gene end by 6 bases; junction bases not matched to a gene: 10.

J is TRBJ2-5 and V is TRBV18; no definite D call. CDR3 length equals 13 residues. Germline V gene lookup returns CDR1 KGHSH and CDR2 LQKENI. V lost 4 bases and J lost 2, with 8 bases in between. The CDR3 protein is CASSLYRQETQYF. The CDR3, as DNA: TGTGCCAGCTCACTTTACCGGCAAGAGACCCAGTACTTC.

V usage is TRBV25-1 and J usage is TRBJ1-6; D is possibly TRBD1 (6 bases). The ends were cut back, 4 bases at V and 15 bases at J, with 25 bases in the middle. Per the germline V gene, CDR1 is MGHDK and CDR2 is SYGVNS. CDR3 length: 16 amino acids. The CDR3 nucleotides are TGTGCCAGCAGTGCCAGGGGCACTGGGGGGGGTAGGTTCCTCCACTTT. As protein: CASSARGTGGGRFLHF.

This clone showed up just once. The genes are TRBV5-6 and TRBJ2-7; D unresolved. Germline CDR1 is SGHDT and CDR2 is YYEEEE. The CDR3 covers 13 residues. Trimming left V 4 bases short and J 4 bases short, with 12 bases between. The CDR3 protein is CASSPTPTYEQYF. The CDR3 nucleotides are TGTGCCAGCAGCCCCACCCCTACTTACGAGCAGTACTTC. Full variable domain (remainder filled in from reference TRBV5-6 and TRBJ2-7): DAGVTQSPTHLIKTRGQQVTLRCSPKSGHDTVSWYQQALGQGPQFIFQYYEEEERQRGNFPDRFSGHQFPNYSSELNVNALLLGDSALYLCASSPTPTYEQYFGPGTRLTVT.

The chain couples TRBV6-5 to TRBJ1-2; the match to TRBD1 covers 12 bases. Germline lookup yields CDR1 MNHEY and CDR2 SVGAGI. The CDR3 runs 16 residues. The V gene end was trimmed by 2 bases and the J gene end by 5 bases; junction bases not matched to a gene: 6. The CDR3 sequence: CASSYRDRGLGYGYTF. The DNA of the CDR3 is TGTGCCAGCAGTTACCGGGACAGGGGGCTCGGTTATGGCTACACCTTC.

This clone came up once. This chain connects TRBV7-2 to TRBJ1-5, with D possibly TRBD1 on 5 matching bases. Looked up from germline, CDR1 is SGHTA and CDR2 is FQGNSA. The V end lost 5 bases, the J end lost 6 bases, and 17 bases lay between the germline ends. This CDR3 comprises 15 residues. The CDR3 loop is CASSRGVREAQPQHF. DNA of the CDR3: TGTGCCAGCAGCCGGGGGGTCCGGGAAGCTCAGCCCCAGCATTTT. Supplemented by reference TRBV7-2 and TRBJ1-5, the full variable domain reads GAGVSQSPSNKVTEKGKDVELRCDPISGHTALYWYRQSLGQGLEFLIYFQGNSAPDKSGLPSDRFSAERTGGSVSTLTIQRTQQEDSAVYLCASSRGVREAQPQHFGDGTRLSIL.

V is TRBV11-2 and J is TRBJ2-1; 9 bases line up with TRBD1. The germline CDR1 and CDR2 sequences are SGHAT and FQNNGV. Unmatched junction bases numbered 10, after V lost 5 bases and J lost 8 bases. The CDR3 runs 15 residues. The CDR3 loop reads CASSPRDRVVYEQFF. CDR3 bases: TGTGCCAGCAGCCCCCGGGACAGGGTTGTATATGAGCAGTTCTTC.

The rearrangement links TRBV27 to TRBJ1-6; 7 nucleotides agree with TRBD1. The germline V gene has CDR1 MNHEY and CDR2 SMNVEV (reference sequence). CDR3 length equals 16 residues. V was pared by 2 bases and J by 7 bases, with 8 bases of the junction left unmatched. The CDR3 region has the DNA TGTGCCAGCAGTTTAAGGCCAGGGGGATACAATTCACCCCTCCACTTT. As protein: CASSLRPGGYNSPLHF.